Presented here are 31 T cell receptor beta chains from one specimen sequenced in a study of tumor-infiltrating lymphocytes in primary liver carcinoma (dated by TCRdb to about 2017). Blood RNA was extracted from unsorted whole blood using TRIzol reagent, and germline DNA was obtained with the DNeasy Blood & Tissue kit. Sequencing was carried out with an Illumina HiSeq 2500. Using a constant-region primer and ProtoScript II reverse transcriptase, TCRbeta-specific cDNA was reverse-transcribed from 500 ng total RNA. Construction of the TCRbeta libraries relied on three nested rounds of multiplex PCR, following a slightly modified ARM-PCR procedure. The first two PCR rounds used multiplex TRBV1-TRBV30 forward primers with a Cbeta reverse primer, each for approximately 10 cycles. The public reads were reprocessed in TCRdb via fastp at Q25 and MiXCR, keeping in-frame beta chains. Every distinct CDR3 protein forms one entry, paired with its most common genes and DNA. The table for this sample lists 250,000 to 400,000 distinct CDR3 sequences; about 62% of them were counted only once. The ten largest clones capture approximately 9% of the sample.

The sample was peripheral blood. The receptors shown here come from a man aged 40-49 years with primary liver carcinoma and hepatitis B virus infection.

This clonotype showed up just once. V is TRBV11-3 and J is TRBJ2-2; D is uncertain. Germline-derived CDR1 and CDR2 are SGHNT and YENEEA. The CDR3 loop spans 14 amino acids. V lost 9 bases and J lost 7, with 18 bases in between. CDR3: CARSPAALIGELFF. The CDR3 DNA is TGTGCCAGAAGCCCTGCGGCCCTCATCGGGGAGCTGTTTTTT. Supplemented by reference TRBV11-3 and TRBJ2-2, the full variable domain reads EAGVVQSPRYKIIEKKQPVAFWCNPISGHNTLYWYLQNLGQGPELLIRYENEEAVDDSQLPKDRFSAERLKGVDSTLKIQPAELGDSAVYLCARSPAALIGELFFGEGSRLTVL.

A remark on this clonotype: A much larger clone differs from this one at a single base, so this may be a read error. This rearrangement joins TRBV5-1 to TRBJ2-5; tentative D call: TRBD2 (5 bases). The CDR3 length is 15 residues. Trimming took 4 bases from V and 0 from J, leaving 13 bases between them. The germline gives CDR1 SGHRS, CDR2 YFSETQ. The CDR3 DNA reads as TGCGCCAGCAGCCCACGACTACTCTACCAAGAGACCCAGTACTTC. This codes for CASSPRLLYQETQYF.

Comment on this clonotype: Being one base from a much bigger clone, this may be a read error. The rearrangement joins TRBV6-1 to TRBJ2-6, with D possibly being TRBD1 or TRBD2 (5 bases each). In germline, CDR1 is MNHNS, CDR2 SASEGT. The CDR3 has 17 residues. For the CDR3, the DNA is TGTGCCAGCAGTGAAGCGCCCGGTCGGACTGGGGCCAACCTCCTGACTTTC. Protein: CASSEAPGRTGANLLTF.

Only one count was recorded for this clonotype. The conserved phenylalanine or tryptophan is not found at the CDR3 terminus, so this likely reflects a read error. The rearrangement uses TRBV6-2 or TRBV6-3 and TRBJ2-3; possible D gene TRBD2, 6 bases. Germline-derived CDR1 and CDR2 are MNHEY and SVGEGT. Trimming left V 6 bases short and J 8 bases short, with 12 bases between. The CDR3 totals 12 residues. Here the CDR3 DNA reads TGTGCCAGCAGACAGACTAGGAGTACGCAGTATTAT. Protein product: CASRQTRSTQYY.

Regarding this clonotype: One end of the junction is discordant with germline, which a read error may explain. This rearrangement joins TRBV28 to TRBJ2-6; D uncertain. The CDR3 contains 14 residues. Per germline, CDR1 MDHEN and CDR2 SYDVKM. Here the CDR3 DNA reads TGTGCCAGCAGCGTCCGCTCTGGGACCAACGTCCTGACTTTC. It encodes CASSVRSGTNVLTF.

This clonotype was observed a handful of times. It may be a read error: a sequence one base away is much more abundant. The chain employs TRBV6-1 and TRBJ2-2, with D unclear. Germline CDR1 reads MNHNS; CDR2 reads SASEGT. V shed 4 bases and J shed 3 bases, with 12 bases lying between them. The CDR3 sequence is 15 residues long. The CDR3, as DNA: TGTGCCAGCAGTGCGGTTCGGAGATACACCGGGGAGCTGTTTTTT. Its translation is CASSAVRRYTGELFF.

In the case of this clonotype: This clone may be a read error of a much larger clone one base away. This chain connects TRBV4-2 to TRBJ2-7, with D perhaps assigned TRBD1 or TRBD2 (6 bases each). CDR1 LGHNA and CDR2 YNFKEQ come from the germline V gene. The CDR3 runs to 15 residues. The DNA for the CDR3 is TGTGCCAACAGCCAAGATCGAGGGGGGTACTACGAGCAGTACTTC. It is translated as CANSQDRGGYYEQYF.

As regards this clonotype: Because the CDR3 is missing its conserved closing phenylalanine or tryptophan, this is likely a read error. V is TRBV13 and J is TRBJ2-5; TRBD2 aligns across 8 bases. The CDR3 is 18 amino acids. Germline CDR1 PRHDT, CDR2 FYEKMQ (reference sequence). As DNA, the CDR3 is TGTGCCTGCAGCTTAGTCACTCTTGCGGGAGGTGGGAGAGAGACCCAGTACTTA. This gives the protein CACSLVTLAGGGRETQYL.

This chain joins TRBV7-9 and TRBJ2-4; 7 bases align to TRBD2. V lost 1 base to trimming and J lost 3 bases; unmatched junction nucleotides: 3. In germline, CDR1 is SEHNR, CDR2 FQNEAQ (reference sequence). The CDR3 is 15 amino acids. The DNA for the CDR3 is TGTGCCAGCAGCTTAGTTGGGGGGGTCAAAAACATTCAGTACTTC. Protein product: CASSLVGGVKNIQYF.

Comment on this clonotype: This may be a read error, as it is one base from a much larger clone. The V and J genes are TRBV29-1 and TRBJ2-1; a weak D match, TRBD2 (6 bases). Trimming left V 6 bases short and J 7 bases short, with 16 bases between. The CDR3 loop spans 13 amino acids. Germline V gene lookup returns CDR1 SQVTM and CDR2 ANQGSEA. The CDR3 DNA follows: TGCAGCGTGGTCACTAGCAGGGTAAATGAGCAGTTCTTC. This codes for CSVVTSRVNEQFF.

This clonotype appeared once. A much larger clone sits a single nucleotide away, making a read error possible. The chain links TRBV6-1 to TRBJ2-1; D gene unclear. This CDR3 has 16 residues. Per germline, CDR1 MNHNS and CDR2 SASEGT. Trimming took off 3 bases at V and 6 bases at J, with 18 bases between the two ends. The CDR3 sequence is CASSDPIRLLANEQFF. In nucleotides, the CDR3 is TGTGCCAGCAGTGACCCCATTAGGCTCCTCGCCAATGAGCAGTTCTTC.

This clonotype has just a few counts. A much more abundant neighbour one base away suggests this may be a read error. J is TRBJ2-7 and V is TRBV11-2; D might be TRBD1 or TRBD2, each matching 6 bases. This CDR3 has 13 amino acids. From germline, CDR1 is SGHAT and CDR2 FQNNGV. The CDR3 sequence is CANSLGGGGEQYF. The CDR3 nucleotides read TGTGCCAACAGCTTAGGGGGAGGTGGCGAGCAGTACTTC.

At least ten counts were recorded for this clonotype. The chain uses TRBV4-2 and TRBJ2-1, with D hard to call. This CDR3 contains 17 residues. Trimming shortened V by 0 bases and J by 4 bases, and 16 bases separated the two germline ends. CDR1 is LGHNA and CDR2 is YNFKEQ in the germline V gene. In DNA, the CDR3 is TGTGCCAGCAGCCAAGAGCCCTCATCGGGTCTTTACAATGAGCAGTTCTTC. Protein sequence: CASSQEPSSGLYNEQFF.

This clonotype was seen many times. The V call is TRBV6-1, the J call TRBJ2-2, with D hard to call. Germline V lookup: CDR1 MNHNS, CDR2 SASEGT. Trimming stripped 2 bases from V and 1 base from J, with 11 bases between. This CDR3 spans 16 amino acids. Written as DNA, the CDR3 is TGTGCCAGCAGTGAATTCAGGCAAGGGAACACCGGGGAGCTGTTTTTT. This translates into CASSEFRQGNTGELFF.

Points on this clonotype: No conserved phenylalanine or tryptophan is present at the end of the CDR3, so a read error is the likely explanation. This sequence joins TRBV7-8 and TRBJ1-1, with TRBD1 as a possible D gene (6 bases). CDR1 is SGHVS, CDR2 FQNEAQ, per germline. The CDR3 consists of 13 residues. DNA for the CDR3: TGTGCCGGCAGCTTAGCGTTGGACAGCGAAGCTTTCTCT. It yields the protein CAGSLALDSEAFS.

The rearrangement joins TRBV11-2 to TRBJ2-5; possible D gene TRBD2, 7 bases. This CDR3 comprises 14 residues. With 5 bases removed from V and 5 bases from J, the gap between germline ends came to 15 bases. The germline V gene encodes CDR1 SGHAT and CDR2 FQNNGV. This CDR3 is CASSTRGGGETQYF. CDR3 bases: TGTGCCAGCAGCACTCGAGGGGGGGGGGAGACCCAGTACTTC. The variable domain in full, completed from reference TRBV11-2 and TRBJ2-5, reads EAGVAQSPRYKIIEKRQSVAFWCNPISGHATLYWYQQILGQGPKLLIQFQNNGVVDDSQLPKDRFSAERLKGVDSTLKIQPAKLEDSAVYLCASSTRGGGETQYFGPGTRLLVL.

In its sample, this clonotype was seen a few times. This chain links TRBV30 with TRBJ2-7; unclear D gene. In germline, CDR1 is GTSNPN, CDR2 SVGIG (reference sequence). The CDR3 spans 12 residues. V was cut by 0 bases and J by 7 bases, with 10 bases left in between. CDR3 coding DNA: TGTGCCTGGAGTGTACTCGCGAAGGAGCAGTACTTC. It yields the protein CAWSVLAKEQYF.

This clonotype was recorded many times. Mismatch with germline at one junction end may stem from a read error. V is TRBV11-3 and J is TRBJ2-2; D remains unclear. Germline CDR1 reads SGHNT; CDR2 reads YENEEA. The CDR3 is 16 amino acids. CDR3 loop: CASGLMSLGGTGELFF. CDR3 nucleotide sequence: TGTGCCAGCGGCTTAATGAGTCTAGGTGGCACCGGGGAGCTGTTTTTT.

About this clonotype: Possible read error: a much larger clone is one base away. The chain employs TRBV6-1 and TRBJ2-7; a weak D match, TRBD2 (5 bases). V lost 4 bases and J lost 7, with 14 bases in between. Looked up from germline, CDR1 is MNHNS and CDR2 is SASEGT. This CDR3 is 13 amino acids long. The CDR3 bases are TGTGCCAGCAGTGGCGGAGAGGGTCAGGAGCAGTACTTC. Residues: CASSGGEGQEQYF.

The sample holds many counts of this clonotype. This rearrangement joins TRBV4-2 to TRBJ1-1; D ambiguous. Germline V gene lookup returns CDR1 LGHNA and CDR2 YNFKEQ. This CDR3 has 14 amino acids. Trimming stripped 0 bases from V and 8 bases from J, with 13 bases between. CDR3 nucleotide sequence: TGTGCCAGCAGCCAAGATGAGGGAACCGTAGAAGCTTTCTTT. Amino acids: CASSQDEGTVEAFF.

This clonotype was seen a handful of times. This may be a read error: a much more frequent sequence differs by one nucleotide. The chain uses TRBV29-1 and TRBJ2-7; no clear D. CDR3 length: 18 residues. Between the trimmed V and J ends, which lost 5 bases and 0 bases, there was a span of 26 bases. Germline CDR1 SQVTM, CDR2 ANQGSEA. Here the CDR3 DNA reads TGCAGCGTTCCGTCGAGGAAGTCTAGGCATCCAAGCTCCTACGAGCAGTACTTC. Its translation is CSVPSRKSRHPSSYEQYF.

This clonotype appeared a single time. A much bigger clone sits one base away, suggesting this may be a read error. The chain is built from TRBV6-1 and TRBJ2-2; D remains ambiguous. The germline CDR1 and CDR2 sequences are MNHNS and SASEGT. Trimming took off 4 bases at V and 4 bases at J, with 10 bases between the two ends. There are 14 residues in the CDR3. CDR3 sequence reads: CASSGLTITGELFF. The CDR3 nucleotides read TGTGCCAGCAGTGGGTTAACGATCACCGGGGAGCTGTTTTTT.

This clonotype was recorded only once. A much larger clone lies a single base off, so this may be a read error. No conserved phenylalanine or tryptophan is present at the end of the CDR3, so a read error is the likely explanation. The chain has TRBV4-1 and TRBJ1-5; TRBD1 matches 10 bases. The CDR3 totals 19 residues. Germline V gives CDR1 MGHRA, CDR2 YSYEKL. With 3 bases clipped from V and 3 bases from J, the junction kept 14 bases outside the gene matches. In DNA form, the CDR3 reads TGCGCCAGCAGCCATTCTTCCGGGACAGGGGTGGGTAACAATCAGCCCCAGCATTAT. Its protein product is CASSHSSGTGVGNNQPQHY.

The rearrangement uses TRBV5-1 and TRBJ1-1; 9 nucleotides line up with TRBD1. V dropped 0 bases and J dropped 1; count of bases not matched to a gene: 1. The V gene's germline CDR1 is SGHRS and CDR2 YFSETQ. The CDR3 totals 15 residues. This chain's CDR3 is CASSLGDRENTEAFF. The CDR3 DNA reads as TGCGCCAGCAGCTTGGGGGACAGGGAGAACACTGAAGCTTTCTTT.

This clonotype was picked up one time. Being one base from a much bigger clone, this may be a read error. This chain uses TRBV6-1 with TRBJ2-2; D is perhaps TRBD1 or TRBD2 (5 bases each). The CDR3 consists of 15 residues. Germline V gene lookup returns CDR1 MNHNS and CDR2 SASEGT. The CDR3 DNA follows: TGTACCAGCAGAGCCCCGGGGCTCTACACCGGGGAGCTGTTTTTT. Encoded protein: CTSRAPGLYTGELFF.

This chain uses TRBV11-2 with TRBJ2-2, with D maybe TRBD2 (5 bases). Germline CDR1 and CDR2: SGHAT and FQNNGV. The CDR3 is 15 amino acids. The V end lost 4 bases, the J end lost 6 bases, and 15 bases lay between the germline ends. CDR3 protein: CASSYTSGGAGELFF. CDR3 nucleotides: TGTGCCAGCAGCTACACCAGCGGCGGAGCCGGGGAGCTGTTTTTT.

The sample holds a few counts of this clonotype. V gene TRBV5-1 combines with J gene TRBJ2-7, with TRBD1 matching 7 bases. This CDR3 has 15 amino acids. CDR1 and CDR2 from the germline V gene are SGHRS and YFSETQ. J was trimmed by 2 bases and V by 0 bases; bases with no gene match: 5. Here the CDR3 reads CASSLVGTVPYEQYF. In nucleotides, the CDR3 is TGCGCCAGCAGCTTGGTCGGGACAGTTCCCTACGAGCAGTACTTC.

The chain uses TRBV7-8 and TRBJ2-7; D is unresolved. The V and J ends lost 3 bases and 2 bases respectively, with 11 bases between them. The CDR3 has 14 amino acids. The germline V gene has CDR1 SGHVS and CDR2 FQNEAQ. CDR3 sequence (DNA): TGTGCCAGCAGCTTCCTCTTGACAACCTACGAGCAGTACTTC. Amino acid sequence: CASSFLLTTYEQYF. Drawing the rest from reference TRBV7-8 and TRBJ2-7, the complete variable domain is GAGVSQSPRYKVAKRGQDVALRCDPISGHVSLFWYQQALGQGPEFLTYFQNEAQLDKSGLPSDRFFAERPEGSVSTLKIQRTQQEDSAVYLCASSFLLTTYEQYFGPGTRLTVT.

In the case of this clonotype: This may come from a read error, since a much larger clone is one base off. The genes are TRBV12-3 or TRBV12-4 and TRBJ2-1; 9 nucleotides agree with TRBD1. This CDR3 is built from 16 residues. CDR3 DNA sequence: TGTGCCAGCAGTTCGGACAGGGGACCATCCTACAATGAGCTGTTCTTC. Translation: CASSSDRGPSYNELFF.

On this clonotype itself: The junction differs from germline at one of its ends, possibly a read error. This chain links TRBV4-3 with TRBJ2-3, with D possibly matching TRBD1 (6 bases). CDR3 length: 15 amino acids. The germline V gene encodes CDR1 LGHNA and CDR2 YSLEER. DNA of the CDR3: TGTGCCTGCAGCCAAGAAATGAGGGGGTGGGATACGCAGTATTTT. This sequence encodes CACSQEMRGWDTQYF.

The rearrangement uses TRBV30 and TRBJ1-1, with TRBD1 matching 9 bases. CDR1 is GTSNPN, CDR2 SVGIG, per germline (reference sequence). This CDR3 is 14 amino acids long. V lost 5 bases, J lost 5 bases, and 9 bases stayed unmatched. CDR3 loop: CAWCQGTGTTEAFF. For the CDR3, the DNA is TGTGCCTGGTGTCAGGGGACAGGGACGACTGAAGCTTTCTTT. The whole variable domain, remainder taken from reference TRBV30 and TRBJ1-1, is SQTIHQWPATLVQPVGSPLSLECTVEGTSNPNLYWYRQAAGRGLQLLFYSVGIGQISSEVPQNLSASRPQDRQFILSSKKLLLSDSGFYLCAWCQGTGTTEAFFGQGTRLTVV.